This entry concerns a single T cell receptor beta chain. The data originate from a study of blood T cell repertoires in COVID-19. Study summary: Donors in the United States, Italy and Spain gave samples during acute or convalescent COVID-19.

Per germline, CDR1 SGHDT and CDR2 YYEEEE. The CDR3 runs to 14 residues. V shed 0 bases, J shed 4 bases, and the junction held 2 bases outside the gene matches. Under the authors' procedure: Amplification from reference gene primers served as the basis for estimated nucleated cell counts. The assay was immunoSEQ multiplex PCR, and TCRdb's table has in-frame clones only and misses some. The V and J calls and clone size were taken over from that table, and D and trimming were inferred from the DNA. The table lists about 220,000 clones, roughly four fifths of them singletons, with roughly 5.5% in the top ten. Seattle enrolled patients during active infection and tracked them longitudinally.

This chain joins TRBV5-6 and TRBJ1-2; the match to TRBD1 covers 8 bases. The sample was peripheral blood. The receptor was derived from a woman aged 70 to 79 with COVID-19, enrolled during active disease. The CDR3 DNA is TGTGCCAGCAGCTTGGGACAGGGGTCCTATGGCTACACCTTC. It translates to CASSLGQGSYGYTF.